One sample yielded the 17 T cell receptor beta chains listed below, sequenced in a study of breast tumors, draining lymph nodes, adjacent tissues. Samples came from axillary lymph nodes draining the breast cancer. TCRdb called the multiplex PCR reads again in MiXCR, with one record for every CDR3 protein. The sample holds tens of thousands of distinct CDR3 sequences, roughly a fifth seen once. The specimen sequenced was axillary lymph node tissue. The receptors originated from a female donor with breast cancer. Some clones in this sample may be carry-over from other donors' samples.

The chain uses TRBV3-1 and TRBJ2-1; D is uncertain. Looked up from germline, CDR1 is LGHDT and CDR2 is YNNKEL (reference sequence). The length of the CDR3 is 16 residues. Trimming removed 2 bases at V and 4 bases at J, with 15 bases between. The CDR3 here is CASSQLTVLTYNEQFF. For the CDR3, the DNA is TGTGCCAGCAGCCAACTCACAGTCCTAACTTACAATGAGCAGTTCTTC.

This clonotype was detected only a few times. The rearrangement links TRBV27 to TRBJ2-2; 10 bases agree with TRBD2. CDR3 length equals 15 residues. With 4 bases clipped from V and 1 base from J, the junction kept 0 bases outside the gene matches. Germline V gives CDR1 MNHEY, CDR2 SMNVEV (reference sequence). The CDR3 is CASSWTSGNTGELFF. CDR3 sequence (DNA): TGTGCCAGCAGTTGGACTAGCGGGAACACCGGGGAGCTGTTTTTT.

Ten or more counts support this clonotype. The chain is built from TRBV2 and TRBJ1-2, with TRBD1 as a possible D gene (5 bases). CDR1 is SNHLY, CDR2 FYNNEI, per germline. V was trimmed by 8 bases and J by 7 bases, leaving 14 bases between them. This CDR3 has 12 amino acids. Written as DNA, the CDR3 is TGTGCCAGCGCCGCAGGGTTTCGTGGCTACACCTTC. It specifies CASAAGFRGYTF.

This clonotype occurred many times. Written as DNA, the CDR3 is TGCAGCGTTGCCCACCTACTAGCGGCCCTCACAGATACGCAGTATTTT. This encodes CSVAHLLAALTDTQYF. The chain has TRBV29-1 and TRBJ2-3, with 8 bases matching TRBD2. Germline CDR1 and CDR2: SQVTM and ANQGSEA. With V trimmed by 4 bases and J by 2 bases, 11 bases remained unmatched. The CDR3 is 16 amino acids.

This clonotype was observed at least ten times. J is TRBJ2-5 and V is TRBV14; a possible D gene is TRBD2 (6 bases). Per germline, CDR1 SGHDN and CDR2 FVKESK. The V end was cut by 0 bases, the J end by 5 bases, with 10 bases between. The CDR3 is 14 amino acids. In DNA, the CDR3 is TGTGCCAGCAGCCAAGATTCGGGGAGGGAGACCCAGTACTTC. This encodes CASSQDSGRETQYF.

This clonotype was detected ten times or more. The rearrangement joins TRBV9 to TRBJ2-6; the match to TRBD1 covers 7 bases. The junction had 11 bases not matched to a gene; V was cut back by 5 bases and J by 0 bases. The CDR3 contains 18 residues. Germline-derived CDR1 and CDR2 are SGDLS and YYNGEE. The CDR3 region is CASSTRQGLPSGANVLTF. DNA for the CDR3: TGTGCCAGCAGTACAAGACAGGGTTTGCCCTCTGGGGCCAACGTCCTGACTTTC.

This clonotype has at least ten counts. CDR3 DNA sequence: TGTGCCAGCAGTGAAGGTGTGACGGGCACAGATACGCAGTATTTT. It specifies CASSEGVTGTDTQYF. The rearrangement joins TRBV6-1 to TRBJ2-3; D gene unclear. CDR3 length equals 15 residues. Germline V gene sequence: CDR1 MNHNS, CDR2 SASEGT. Trimming shortened V by 1 base and J by 1 base, and 9 bases separated the two germline ends.

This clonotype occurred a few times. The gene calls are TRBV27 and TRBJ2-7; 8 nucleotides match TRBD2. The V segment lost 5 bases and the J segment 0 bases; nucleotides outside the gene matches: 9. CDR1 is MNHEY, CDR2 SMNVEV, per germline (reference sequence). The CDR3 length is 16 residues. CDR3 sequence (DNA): TGTGCCAGCAGTCTAAGGGCGGGAGGAAACTCCTACGAGCAGTACTTC. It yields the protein CASSLRAGGNSYEQYF.

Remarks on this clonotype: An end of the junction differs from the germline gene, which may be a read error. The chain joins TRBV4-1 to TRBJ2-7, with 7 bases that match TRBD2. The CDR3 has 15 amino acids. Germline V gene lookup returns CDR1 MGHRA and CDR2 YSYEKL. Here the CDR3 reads CASSHRGEGLYGQYF. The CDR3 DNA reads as TGCGCCAGCAGCCACAGAGGGGAGGGACTCTACGGGCAGTACTTC.

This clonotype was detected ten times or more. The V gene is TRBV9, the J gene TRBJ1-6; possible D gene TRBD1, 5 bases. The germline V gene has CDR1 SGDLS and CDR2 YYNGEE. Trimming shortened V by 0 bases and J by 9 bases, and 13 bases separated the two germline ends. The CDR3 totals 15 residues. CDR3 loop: CASSVDPGMGSPLHF. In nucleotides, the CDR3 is TGTGCCAGCAGCGTAGACCCAGGGATGGGTTCACCCCTCCACTTT. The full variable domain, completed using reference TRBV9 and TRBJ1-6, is DSGVTQTPKHLITATGQRVTLRCSPRSGDLSVYWYQQSLDQGLQFLIQYYNGEERAKGNILERFSAQQFPDLHSELNLSSLELGDSALYFCASSVDPGMGSPLHFGNGTRLTVT.

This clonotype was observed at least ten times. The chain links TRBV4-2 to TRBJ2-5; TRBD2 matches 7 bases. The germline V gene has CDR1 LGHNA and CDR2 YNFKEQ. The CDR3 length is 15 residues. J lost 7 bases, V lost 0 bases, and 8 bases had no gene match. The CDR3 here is CASSQERDPGGTQYF. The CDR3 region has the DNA TGTGCCAGCAGCCAAGAACGGGACCCGGGGGGGACCCAGTACTTC.

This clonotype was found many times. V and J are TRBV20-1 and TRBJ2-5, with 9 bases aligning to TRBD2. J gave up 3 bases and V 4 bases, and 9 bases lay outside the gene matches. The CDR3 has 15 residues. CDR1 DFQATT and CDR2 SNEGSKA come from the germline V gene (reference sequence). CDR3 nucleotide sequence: TGCAGTGCTACTCCCCCTGGCGGGAGGGAAGAGACCCAGTACTTC. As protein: CSATPPGGREETQYF.

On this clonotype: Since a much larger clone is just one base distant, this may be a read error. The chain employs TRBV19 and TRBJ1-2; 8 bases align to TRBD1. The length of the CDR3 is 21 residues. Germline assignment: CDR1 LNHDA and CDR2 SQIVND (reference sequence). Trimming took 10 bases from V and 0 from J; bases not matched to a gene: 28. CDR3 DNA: TGTGCCACCCCAAATAGAAGCTGGAAAAAGGGACAGGCCTCGCCTAACTATGGCTACACCTTC. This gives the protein CATPNRSWKKGQASPNYGYTF.

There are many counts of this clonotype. The CDR3 bases are TGTGCCAGCAGTTCCCCACATCAGCCCCAGCATTTT. Its translation is CASSSPHQPQHF. The V call is TRBV6-5, the J call TRBJ1-5; the D is unclear. The CDR3 is 12 amino acids. V was clipped by 4 bases and J by 5 bases, with 6 bases between them. The germline V gene encodes CDR1 MNHEY and CDR2 SVGAGI.

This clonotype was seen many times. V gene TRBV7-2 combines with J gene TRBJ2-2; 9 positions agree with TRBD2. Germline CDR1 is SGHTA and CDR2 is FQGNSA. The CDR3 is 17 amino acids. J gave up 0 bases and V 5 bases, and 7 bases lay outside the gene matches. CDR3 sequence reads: CASSVLAGTANTGELFF. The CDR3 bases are TGTGCCAGCAGCGTACTAGCGGGTACTGCGAACACCGGGGAGCTGTTTTTT.

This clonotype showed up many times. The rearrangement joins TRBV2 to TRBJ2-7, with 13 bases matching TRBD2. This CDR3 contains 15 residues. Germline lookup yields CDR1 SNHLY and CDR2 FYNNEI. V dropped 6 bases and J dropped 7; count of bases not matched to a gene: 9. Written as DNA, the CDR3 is TGTGCCAGCAGCCCCACTAGCGGGAGGGATCGGGAGCAGTACTTC. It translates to CASSPTSGRDREQYF.

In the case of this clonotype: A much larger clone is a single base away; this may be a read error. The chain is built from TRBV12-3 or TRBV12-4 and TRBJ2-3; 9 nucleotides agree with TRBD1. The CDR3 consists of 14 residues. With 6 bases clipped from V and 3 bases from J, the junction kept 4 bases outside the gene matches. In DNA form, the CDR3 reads TGTGCCAGCAGCTCGGGACAGGGAACAGATACGCAGTATTTT. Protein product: CASSSGQGTDTQYF.